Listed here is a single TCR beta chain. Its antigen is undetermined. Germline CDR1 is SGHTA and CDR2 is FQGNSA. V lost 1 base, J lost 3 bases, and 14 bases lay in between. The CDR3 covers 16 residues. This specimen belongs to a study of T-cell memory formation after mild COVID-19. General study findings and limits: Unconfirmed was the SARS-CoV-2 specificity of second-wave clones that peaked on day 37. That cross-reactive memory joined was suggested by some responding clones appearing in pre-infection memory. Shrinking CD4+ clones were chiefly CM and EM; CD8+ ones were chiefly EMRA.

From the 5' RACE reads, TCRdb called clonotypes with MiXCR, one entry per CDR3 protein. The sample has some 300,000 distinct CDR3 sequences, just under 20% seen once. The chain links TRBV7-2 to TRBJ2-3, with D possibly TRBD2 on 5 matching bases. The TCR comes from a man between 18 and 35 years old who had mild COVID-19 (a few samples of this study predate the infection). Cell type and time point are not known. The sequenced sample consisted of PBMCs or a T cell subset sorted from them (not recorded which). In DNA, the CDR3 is TGTGCCAGCAGCTTAGATTTTCGATTAGCGACAGATACGCAGTATTTT. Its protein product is CASSLDFRLATDTQYF.